The 19 T cell receptor beta chains listed next were all sequenced from one sample in a study of cytomegalovirus exposure and HLA in healthy donors. The PCR had 60 Vbeta and 13 Jbeta primers. Only in-frame clones appear in the TCRdb table, and some are missing; sequencing was by immunoSEQ multiplex PCR. This listing includes 150,000 to 250,000 clones. The sequencing sample was made of PBMCs. Receptors were obtained from a boy younger than 18 in good health and CMV-seronegative.

The rearrangement links TRBV4-1 to TRBJ2-7; possible D gene TRBD1, 6 bases. There are 17 residues in the CDR3. V was clipped by 3 bases and J by 0 bases, with 18 bases between them. In germline, CDR1 is MGHRA, CDR2 YSYEKL. CDR3 sequence reads: CASSHHPGHPSSYEQYF. Here the CDR3 DNA reads TGCGCCAGCAGCCATCACCCGGGACACCCGAGCTCCTACGAGCAGTACTTC.

The gene calls are TRBV11-3 and TRBJ2-5; 16 bases agree with TRBD2. CDR1 is SGHNT, CDR2 YENEEA, per germline. CDR3 length: 19 residues. V gave up 6 bases and J gave up 7 bases; unmatched junction bases: 17. CDR3 DNA: TGTGCCAGCAGAACACCCGGGACTAGCGGGGGGGCGATTGCTGGGACCCAGTACTTC. It encodes CASRTPGTSGGAIAGTQYF.

The rearrangement links TRBV21-1 to TRBJ1-1; TRBD1 is the table's D call, not checked against the DNA. TRBV21-1 is assigned pseudogene status. There are 18 residues in the CDR3. The CDR3: CASSIWTLQGQRNTEAFF. The CDR3 DNA reads as TGTGCCAGCAGCATTTGGACCTTACAGGGACAAAGGAACACTGAAGCTTTCTTT.

V is TRBV7-2 and J is TRBJ2-7, with D perhaps matching TRBD2 (7 bases). Germline CDR1 and CDR2: SGHTA and FQGNSA. Trimming took 5 bases from V and 0 from J, leaving 17 bases between them. There are 16 residues in the CDR3. CDR3 bases: TGTGCCAGCAGCCGTGGGGGGGGCGCGAGCTCCTACGAGCAGTACTTC. Translation gives CASSRGGGASSYEQYF.

The rearrangement joins TRBV5-1 to TRBJ1-2; D call uncertain. CDR3 size: 15 residues. Germline V CDR1 and CDR2: SGHRS, YFSETQ. With 2 bases removed from V and 2 bases from J, the gap between germline ends came to 13 bases. As DNA, the CDR3 is TGCGCCAGCAGCTTAAACGCGGGTCCCAACTATGGCTACACCTTC. The encoded protein is CASSLNAGPNYGYTF. Filled out from reference TRBV5-1 and TRBJ1-2, the complete variable domain reads KAGVTQTPRYLIKTRGQQVTLSCSPISGHRSVSWYQQTPGQGLQFLFEYFSETQRNKGNFPGRFSGRQFSNSRSEMNVSTLELGDSALYLCASSLNAGPNYGYTFGSGTRLTVV.

The chain is built from TRBV7-8 and TRBJ1-2, with D perhaps matching TRBD1 (6 bases). The CDR3 extends over 13 amino acids. From germline, CDR1 is SGHVS and CDR2 FQNEAQ. Between the trimmed V and J ends, which lost 8 bases and 4 bases, there was a span of 14 bases. The CDR3 DNA is TGTGCCAGCGGGTATCACAGGGCCTATGGCTACACCTTC. Translated, it gives CASGYHRAYGYTF.

The chain has TRBV28 and TRBJ1-5, with unresolved D. V gave up 6 bases and J gave up 7 bases, with 16 bases separating them. The CDR3 contains 14 residues. The germline V gene has CDR1 MDHEN and CDR2 SYDVKM. The CDR3 region is CASSLVEGSQPQHF. CDR3 nucleotides: TGTGCCAGCAGCCTCGTGGAGGGCAGCCAGCCCCAGCATTTT.

This chain uses TRBV10-1 with TRBJ2-5; 9 bases fit TRBD2. The CDR3 runs 15 residues. Germline V gene lookup returns CDR1 WNHNN and CDR2 SYGVQD (reference sequence). J gave up 1 base and V 11 bases, and 11 bases lay outside the gene matches. CDR3 residues: CAAPPVAGVQETQYF. CDR3 nucleotides: TGCGCCGCCCCACCGGTAGCGGGGGTCCAAGAGACCCAGTACTTC.

The chain uses TRBV7-2 and TRBJ2-7; 9 nucleotides match TRBD1. Losses at the gene ends were 5 bases for V and 0 bases for J; bases not matched to a gene: 5. Per germline, CDR1 SGHTA and CDR2 FQGNSA. The CDR3 totals 15 residues. The CDR3: CASSPGQGNSYEQYF. The CDR3 DNA follows: TGTGCCAGCAGCCCCGGACAGGGGAACTCCTACGAGCAGTACTTC.

The J gene is TRBJ1-2, the V gene TRBV30; no reliable D call. The germline CDR1 and CDR2 sequences are GTSNPN and SVGIG (reference sequence). The V gene lost 0 bases and the J gene lost 9 bases, with 11 bases spanning the gap. The CDR3 runs 12 residues. The CDR3 DNA reads TGTGCCTGGAGTGTAGGAGGTCTCAGCTACACCTTC. Its translation: CAWSVGGLSYTF.

This chain joins TRBV9 and TRBJ2-7; a possible D gene is TRBD2 (7 bases). The CDR3 is made up of 14 amino acids. Trimming removed 4 bases from V and 6 bases from J, with 17 bases in between. Germline CDR1 and CDR2: SGDLS and YYNGEE. The CDR3 DNA reads as TGTGCCAGCAGCCCAAGGGGGGGGACGCCCGAGCAGTACTTC. It translates to CASSPRGGTPEQYF. Full variable domain (missing parts from reference TRBV9 and TRBJ2-7): DSGVTQTPKHLITATGQRVTLRCSPRSGDLSVYWYQQSLDQGLQFLIQYYNGEERAKGNILERFSAQQFPDLHSELNLSSLELGDSALYFCASSPRGGTPEQYFGPGTRLTVT.

J is TRBJ1-1 and V is TRBV5-6, with a tentative D call TRBD1 (5 bases). V was clipped by 0 bases and J by 6 bases, with 15 bases between them. This CDR3 contains 15 residues. Germline V CDR1 and CDR2: SGHDT, YYEEEE. CDR3 in amino acids: CASSLALMGEAEAFF. The CDR3 DNA reads as TGTGCCAGCAGCTTGGCCCTTATGGGGGAGGCTGAAGCTTTCTTT. The full variable domain, rest sourced from reference TRBV5-6 and TRBJ1-1, is DAGVTQSPTHLIKTRGQQVTLRCSPKSGHDTVSWYQQALGQGPQFIFQYYEEEERQRGNFPDRFSGHQFPNYSSELNVNALLLGDSALYLCASSLALMGEAEAFFGQGTRLTVV.

The chain combines TRBV6-5 with TRBJ2-1; 7 positions agree with TRBD2. V lost 2 bases to trimming and J lost 2 bases; unmatched junction nucleotides: 6. CDR3 length equals 16 residues. Germline values: CDR1 MNHEY, CDR2 SVGAGI. The CDR3, as DNA: TGTGCCAGCAGTTACCGACTAGCAGAAGCCTACAATGAGCAGTTCTTC. Translated, it gives CASSYRLAEAYNEQFF.

The rearrangement joins TRBV7-2 to TRBJ2-7; possibly TRBD1 for D (5 bases). Germline CDR1 and CDR2: SGHTA and FQGNSA. The CDR3 loop spans 16 amino acids. Deletions cut 1 base from V and 2 bases from J, with 15 bases between. Written as DNA, the CDR3 is TGTGCCAGCAGCTTAGGAAGTCAGGGCCGACCCTACGAGCAGTACTTC. Translated, it gives CASSLGSQGRPYEQYF. Looking up the rest from reference TRBV7-2 and TRBJ2-7 gives the full variable domain: GAGVSQSPSNKVTEKGKDVELRCDPISGHTALYWYRQSLGQGLEFLIYFQGNSAPDKSGLPSDRFSAERTGGSVSTLTIQRTQQEDSAVYLCASSLGSQGRPYEQYFGPGTRLTVT.

The chain couples TRBV2 to TRBJ2-3; D perhaps matches TRBD1 (6 bases). The germline V gene encodes CDR1 SNHLY and CDR2 FYNNEI. V was trimmed by 6 bases and J by 4 bases, leaving 17 bases between them. The CDR3 loop spans 15 amino acids. The CDR3, as DNA: TGTGCCAGCAGCCAGGGGTGGGCCCTGTCAGATACGCAGTATTTT. Amino acid sequence: CASSQGWALSDTQYF.

The chain carries TRBV6-5 and TRBJ2-2; D possibly corresponds to TRBD2 (5 bases). V gave up 5 bases and J gave up 5 bases, with 15 bases separating them. This CDR3 region has 15 residues. Germline assignment: CDR1 MNHEY and CDR2 SVGAGI. Here the CDR3 reads CASSRSPGNTGELFF. DNA for the CDR3: TGTGCCAGCAGTCGCTCACCGGGAAATACCGGGGAGCTGTTTTTT.

The chain joins TRBV5-4 to TRBJ1-1; 10 bases are shared with TRBD1. This CDR3 is 17 amino acids long. The germline V gene encodes CDR1 SGHNT and CDR2 YYREEE (reference sequence). The J segment lost 1 base and the V segment lost 0 bases, leaving 6 bases of the junction unmatched. The CDR3 loop reads CASSLARDRGKNTEAFF. The CDR3 DNA sequence: TGTGCCAGCAGCTTGGCCCGGGACAGGGGAAAGAACACTGAAGCTTTCTTT.

The chain combines TRBV30 with TRBJ1-1; 10 bases align to TRBD1. Per germline, CDR1 GTSNPN and CDR2 SVGIG (reference sequence). V lost 5 bases, J lost 2 bases, and 2 bases stayed unmatched. The length of the CDR3 is 13 residues. The CDR3: CAWDRGQNTEAFF. The CDR3 coding sequence is TGTGCCTGGGACAGGGGGCAAAACACTGAAGCTTTCTTT.

The chain has TRBV4-3 and TRBJ2-3, with TRBD2 matching 9 bases. The trim removed 2 bases at V and 4 bases at J, leaving 10 bases unmatched. The CDR3 runs to 17 residues. The germline V gene encodes CDR1 LGHNA and CDR2 YSLEER. CDR3 nucleotides: TGCGCCAGCAGCCAACGAGCGTCCGCGGGGGGGGCAGATACGCAGTATTTT. It encodes CASSQRASAGGADTQYF.